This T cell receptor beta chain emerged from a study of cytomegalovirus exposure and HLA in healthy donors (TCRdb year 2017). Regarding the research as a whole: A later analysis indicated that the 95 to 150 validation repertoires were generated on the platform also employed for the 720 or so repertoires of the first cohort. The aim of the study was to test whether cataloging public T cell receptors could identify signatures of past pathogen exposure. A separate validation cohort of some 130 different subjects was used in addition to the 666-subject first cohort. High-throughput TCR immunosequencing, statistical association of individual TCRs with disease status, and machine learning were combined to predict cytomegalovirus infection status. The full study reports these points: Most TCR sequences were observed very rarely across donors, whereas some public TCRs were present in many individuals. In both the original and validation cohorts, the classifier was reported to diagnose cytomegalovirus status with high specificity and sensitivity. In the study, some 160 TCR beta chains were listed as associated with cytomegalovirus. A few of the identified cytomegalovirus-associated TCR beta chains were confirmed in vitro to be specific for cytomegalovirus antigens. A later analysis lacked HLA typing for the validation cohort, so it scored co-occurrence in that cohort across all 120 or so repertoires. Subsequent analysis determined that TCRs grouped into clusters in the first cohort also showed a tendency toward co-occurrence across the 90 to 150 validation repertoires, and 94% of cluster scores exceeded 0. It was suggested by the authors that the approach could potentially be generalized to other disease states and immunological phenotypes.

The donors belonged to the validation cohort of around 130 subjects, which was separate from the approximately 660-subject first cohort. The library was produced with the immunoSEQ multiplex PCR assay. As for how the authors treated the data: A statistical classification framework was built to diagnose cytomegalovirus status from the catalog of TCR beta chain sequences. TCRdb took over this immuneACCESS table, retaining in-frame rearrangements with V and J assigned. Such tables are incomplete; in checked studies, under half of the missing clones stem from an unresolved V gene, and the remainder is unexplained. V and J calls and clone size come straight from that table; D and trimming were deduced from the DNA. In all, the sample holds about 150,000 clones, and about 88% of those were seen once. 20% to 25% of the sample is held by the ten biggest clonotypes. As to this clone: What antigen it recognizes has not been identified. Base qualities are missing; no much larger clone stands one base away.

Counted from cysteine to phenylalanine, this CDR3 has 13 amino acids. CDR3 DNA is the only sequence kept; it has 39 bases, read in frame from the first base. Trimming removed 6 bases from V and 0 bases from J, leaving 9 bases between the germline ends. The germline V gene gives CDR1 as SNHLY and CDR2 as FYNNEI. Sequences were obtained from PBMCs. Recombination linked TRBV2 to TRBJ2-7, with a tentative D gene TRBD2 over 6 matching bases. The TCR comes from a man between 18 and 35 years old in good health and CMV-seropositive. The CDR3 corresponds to CASSGGSSYEQYF. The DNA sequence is TGTGCCAGCAGCGGGGGTTCCTCCTACGAGCAGTACTTC. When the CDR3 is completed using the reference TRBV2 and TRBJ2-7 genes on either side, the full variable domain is EPEVTQTPSHQVTQMGQEVILRCVPISNHLYFYWYRQILGQKVEFLVSFYNNEISEKSEIFDDQFSVERPDGSNFTLKIRSTKLEDSAMYFCASSGGSSYEQYFGPGTRLTVT.